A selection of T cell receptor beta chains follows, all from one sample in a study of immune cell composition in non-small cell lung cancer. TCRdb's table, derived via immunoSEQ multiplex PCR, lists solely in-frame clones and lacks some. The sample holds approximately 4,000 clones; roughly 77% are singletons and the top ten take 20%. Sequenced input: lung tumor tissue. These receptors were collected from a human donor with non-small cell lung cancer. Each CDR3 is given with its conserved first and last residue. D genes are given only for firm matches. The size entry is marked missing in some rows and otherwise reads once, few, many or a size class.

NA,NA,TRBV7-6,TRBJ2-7,TGTGCCAGCAGCTTAGCGGGACTCTCCTACGAGCAGTACTTC,CASSLAGLSYEQYF
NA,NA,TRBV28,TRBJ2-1,TGTGCCAGCAGCCCGGGGCCTGAAAACAATGAGCAGTTCTTC,CASSPGPENNEQFF
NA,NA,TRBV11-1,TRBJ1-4,TGTGCCAGCAGCTCCCGAGGGGGTGCTAATGAAAAACTGTTTTTT,CASSSRGGANEKLFF
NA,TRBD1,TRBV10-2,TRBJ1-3,TGCGCCAGCAGGGCGGGACAGGGAGGAAACACCATATATTTT,CASRAGQGGNTIYF
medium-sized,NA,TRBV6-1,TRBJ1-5,TGTGCCAGCAGTGAACTTCTGGGCCAGCATTTT,CASSELLGQHF
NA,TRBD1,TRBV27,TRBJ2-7,TGTGCCAGCAGTCCTCTGGGACAGGACGCCTACGAGCAGTACTTC,CASSPLGQDAYEQYF
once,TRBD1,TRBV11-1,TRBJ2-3,TGTGCCAGCAGCCGCCCGGACAGGGTAGTCACAGATACGCAGTATTTT,CASSRPDRVVTDTQYF
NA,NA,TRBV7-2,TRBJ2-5,TGTGCCAGCAGACCATTTGGACAGGAGGGGTACCAAGAGACCCAGTACTTC,CASRPFGQEGYQETQYF
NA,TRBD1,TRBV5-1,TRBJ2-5,TGCGCCAGCAGCTCATACAGGGGCCCAGAGACCCAGTACTTC,CASSSYRGPETQYF
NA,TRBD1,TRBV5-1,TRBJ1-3,TGCGCCAGCAGCTTTGGACAGGACTCTGGAAACACCATATATTTT,CASSFGQDSGNTIYF